Given below is one TCR beta chain in context. Its antigen is still unknown. Per the germline V gene, CDR1 is SGHTS and CDR2 is YDEGEE. Trimming left V 5 bases short and J 0 bases short, with 15 bases between. The CDR3 length is 16 residues. The data belong to a study of EBV T-cell therapy then PD-1 blockade in nasopharyngeal carcinoma. TCRdb's copy holds only in-frame clones and misses some; the assay was immunoSEQ multiplex PCR. Found here are 15,000 to 20,000 clones, roughly 88% of them singletons; the top ten hold 25% to 35%. Treatment defined: AdE1-LMPpoly-expanded autologous EBV-specific T-cell therapy followed by anti-PD-1 nivolumab.

This chain joins TRBV5-8 and TRBJ1-5; D may be TRBD1 (6 bases). This receptor was identified in a man in his forties with nasopharyngeal carcinoma. Specimen: CD8+ T cells from blood, collected at day 0 from a patient whose treatment included autologous EBV-specific T cells and nivolumab. The CDR3 spells CASRGVGGYSNQPQHF. CDR3 in DNA: TGTGCCAGCAGGGGGGTAGGGGGATATAGCAATCAGCCCCAGCATTTT. The variable domain in full, with the rest retrieved from reference TRBV5-8 and TRBJ1-5, is EAGVTQSPTHLIKTRGQQATLRCSPISGHTSVYWYQQALGLGLQFLLWYDEGEERNRGNFPPRFSGRQFPNYSSELNVNALELEDSALYLCASRGVGGYSNQPQHFGDGTRLSIL.